This T cell receptor beta chain was obtained from a study of T cells expressing NK-cell markers. Study findings and constraints: The CD3+CD56-NKG2C+ fraction was also led by these clonotypes in a handful of donors.

Details on this clonotype: Its antigen is still unknown.

5'RACE template switching with UMIs generated TCR beta cDNA. For each CDR3 protein, TCRdb gives one entry from its re-call of the 5' RACE reads, without DNA. This sample's clone table lists 150,000 or so distinct CDR3 sequences. The CDR3 runs to 15 residues. CDR1 MNHEY and CDR2 SVGEGT come from the germline V gene. The chain carries TRBV6-2 or TRBV6-3 and TRBJ2-1; the TCRdb D gene call, TRBD1, has no DNA to confirm it. The sequencing input was blood T cells: a sorted CD56 or NKG2C T cell subset, CD4+ or CD8+ T cells, or bulk PBMC T cells (not recorded which). This receptor was taken from a woman aged 18 to 75 in good health. CDR3 sequence: CASSYQDRAGHEQFF.